The next 13 T cell receptor beta chains were all read from a single sample in a study of blood T cell repertoires in COVID-19. TCRdb's copy holds only in-frame clones and misses some; the assay was immunoSEQ multiplex PCR. The table records 150,000 to 200,000 clones, about nine tenths of them present only once. What was sequenced was peripheral blood. The receptors originated from a man between 18 and 29 years old who had recovered from COVID-19.

The chain couples TRBV12-5 to TRBJ2-7, with 11 bases matching TRBD2. From germline, CDR1 is LGHNT and CDR2 FRNRAP. The CDR3 is 15 residues long. Losses at the gene ends were 1 base for V and 2 bases for J; bases not matched to a gene: 1. The CDR3 sequence is CASGLGSGRAYEQYF. CDR3 nucleotides: TGTGCTAGTGGTTTGGGTAGCGGGAGGGCCTACGAGCAGTACTTC.

The chain has TRBV5-1 and TRBJ2-3; tentatively, D is TRBD2 (6 bases). The germline V gene encodes CDR1 SGHRS and CDR2 YFSETQ. V was shortened by 3 bases and J by 4 bases, with 15 bases between the two germline ends. This CDR3 spans 15 amino acids. Here the CDR3 DNA reads TGCGCCAGCAGCTCTTCGGCGGGAAGGGCAGATACGCAGTATTTT. This translates into CASSSSAGRADTQYF.

The V and J genes are TRBV5-6 and TRBJ2-1; maybe TRBD2 (5 bases). The V gene's germline CDR1 is SGHDT and CDR2 YYEEEE. The CDR3 is made up of 16 amino acids. Trimming removed 0 bases at V and 4 bases at J, with 14 bases between. CDR3 DNA: TGTGCCAGCAGCTTGGGGTTTGCGACTACTTACAATGAGCAGTTCTTC. Amino acids: CASSLGFATTYNEQFF.

The rearrangement links TRBV7-6 to TRBJ1-1; TRBD1 aligns across 7 bases. This CDR3 contains 14 residues. Trimming cost V 5 bases and J 4 bases; bases outside gene matches: 7. Looked up from germline, CDR1 is SGHVS and CDR2 is FNYEAQ. CDR3 sequence (DNA): TGTGCCAGCAGCCTCCGGACAGGCTTCACTGAAGCTTTCTTT. It encodes CASSLRTGFTEAFF.

This chain joins TRBV19 and TRBJ2-1; 9 bases fit TRBD1. Germline lookup yields CDR1 LNHDA and CDR2 SQIVND (reference sequence). J was trimmed by 6 bases and V by 7 bases; bases with no gene match: 7. The CDR3 spans 14 residues. This CDR3 reads CASTRTGAGNEQFF. CDR3 nucleotides: TGTGCCAGTACTAGGACAGGGGCGGGCAATGAGCAGTTCTTC.

This clone was detected only a few times. The genes are TRBV29-1 and TRBJ2-1; 13 bases line up with TRBD2. Per the germline V gene, CDR1 is SQVTM and CDR2 is ANQGSEA. Trimming took 7 bases from V and 11 from J; bases not matched to a gene: 8. CDR3 length: 13 amino acids. The CDR3 here is CSGLTSGRDKQFF. The CDR3 DNA follows: TGCAGCGGACTCACTAGCGGGAGGGATAAGCAGTTCTTC.

This chain links TRBV7-3 with TRBJ2-2, with 8 nucleotides matching TRBD1. Per the germline V gene, CDR1 is SGHTA and CDR2 is FQGTGA. CDR3 length: 16 residues. V was clipped by 5 bases and J by 4 bases; unmatched bases: 9. The CDR3 sequence is CASSPAGQGGTGELFF. CDR3 DNA sequence: TGTGCCAGCAGCCCGGCAGGACAGGGAGGCACCGGGGAGCTGTTTTTT.

The chain joins TRBV11-3 to TRBJ2-3; a weak D match, TRBD1 (5 bases). This CDR3 contains 14 residues. CDR1 SGHNT and CDR2 YENEEA come from the germline V gene. V was shortened by 5 bases and J by 5 bases, with 14 bases between the two germline ends. CDR3 sequence (DNA): TGTGCCAGCAGCCCTAAGTTAGGGGTAGATACGCAGTATTTT. Protein sequence: CASSPKLGVDTQYF.

This clone was found once. The J gene is TRBJ1-3, the V gene TRBV29-1; D is unclear. CDR3 length equals 13 residues. The germline V gene encodes CDR1 SQVTM and CDR2 ANQGSEA. Trimming removed 7 bases at V and 1 base at J, with 11 bases between. This CDR3 is CSESRTSGNTIYF. CDR3 DNA: TGCAGCGAATCCAGGACTTCTGGAAACACCATATATTTT.

The chain recombines TRBV27 with TRBJ2-1; D is ambiguous. CDR3 length: 15 amino acids. Germline CDR1 is MNHEY and CDR2 is SMNVEV (reference sequence). The V end lost 0 bases, the J end lost 0 bases, and 6 bases lay between the germline ends. The CDR3 DNA reads TGTGCCAGCAGTTTATCCGAGAGCTCCTACAATGAGCAGTTCTTC. It yields the protein CASSLSESSYNEQFF.

The V and J genes are TRBV9 and TRBJ1-2; 10 bases map to TRBD1. The CDR3 is made up of 15 amino acids. The V and J ends lost 3 bases and 4 bases, in that order; junction bases with no gene match: 6. CDR1 is SGDLS, CDR2 YYNGEE, per germline. The CDR3 sequence: CASSGDRGRSYGYTF. The CDR3 DNA is TGTGCCAGCAGCGGTGACAGGGGGCGGAGCTATGGCTACACCTTC.

This clone was seen a handful of times. The chain carries TRBV5-5 and TRBJ2-5, with 11 bases fitting TRBD2. Trimming removed 4 bases from V and 5 bases from J; junction bases left unmatched: 7. Germline CDR1 is SGHKS and CDR2 is YYEKEE (reference sequence). CDR3 length: 15 residues. The CDR3 here is CASSGLAGQAETQYF. The CDR3 DNA reads as TGTGCCAGCAGCGGACTAGCGGGTCAGGCGGAGACCCAGTACTTC.

The chain is built from TRBV6-2 or TRBV6-3 and TRBJ2-1; TRBD2 agrees at 12 bases. The CDR3 loop spans 19 amino acids. Trimming at V came to 0 bases and at J to 5 bases, leaving 11 bases not matched to a gene. CDR1 and CDR2 (germline): MNHEY, SVGEGT. CDR3 amino acids: CASSYSKASGRAHHNEQFF. The CDR3 coding sequence is TGTGCCAGCAGTTACTCGAAGGCTAGCGGGAGGGCCCACCACAATGAGCAGTTCTTC.